This T cell receptor (beta chain) stems from a study of cytomegalovirus exposure and HLA in healthy donors. The PCR used 60 Vbeta and 13 Jbeta primers. Original analysis: In a later analysis, of 80 million or so unique beta chains, around 11 million appeared in at least two donors. The protocol was immunoSEQ multiplex PCR, while the TCRdb copy is restricted to in-frame clones and leaves out a portion. The D gene and trimming were derived from the DNA, and the V and J assignments and clone size from that table. The sample gives 90,000 to 120,000 clones, 60% to 75% of which show up once; 7.8% is in the top ten. This clone was picked up a small number of times. Losses at the gene ends were 6 bases for V and 11 bases for J; bases not matched to a gene: 11. Germline V gene lookup returns CDR1 MGHDK and CDR2 SYGVNS. The CDR3 is 15 amino acids.

The source of this sequence is a man aged 25 to 40 in good health and CMV-seronegative. The sequenced material came from PBMCs. The chain recombines TRBV25-1 with TRBJ1-4; TRBD1 matches at 11 bases. CDR3 sequence: CASRGFVGQGGKLFF. The CDR3 DNA reads TGTGCCAGCAGGGGATTCGTGGGACAGGGGGGGAAACTGTTTTTT.